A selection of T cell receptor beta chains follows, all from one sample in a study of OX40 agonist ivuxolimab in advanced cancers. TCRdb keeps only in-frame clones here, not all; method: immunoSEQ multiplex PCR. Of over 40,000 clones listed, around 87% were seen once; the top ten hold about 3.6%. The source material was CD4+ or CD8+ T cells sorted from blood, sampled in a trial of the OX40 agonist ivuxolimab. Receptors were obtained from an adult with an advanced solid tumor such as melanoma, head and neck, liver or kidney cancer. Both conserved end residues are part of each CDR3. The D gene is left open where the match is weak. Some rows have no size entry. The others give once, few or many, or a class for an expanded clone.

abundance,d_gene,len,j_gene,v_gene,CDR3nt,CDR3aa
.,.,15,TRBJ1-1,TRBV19,TGTGCCAGTAGTGGCCAGGGAGCCGGGAACACTGAAGCTTTCTTT,CASSGQGAGNTEAFF
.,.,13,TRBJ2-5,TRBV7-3,TGTGCCAGCAGATCTGACACCCAAGAGACCCAGTACTTC,CASRSDTQETQYF
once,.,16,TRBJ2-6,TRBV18,TGTGCCAGCTCACCGGGGGACGCCTCTGGGGCCAACGTCCTGACTTTC,CASSPGDASGANVLTF
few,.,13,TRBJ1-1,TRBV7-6,TGTGCCAGCAGTAAACAGGAGAACACTGAAGCTTTCTTT,CASSKQENTEAFF
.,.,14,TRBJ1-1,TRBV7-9,TGTGCCAGCAGCTTAGAGCTGCGGAACACTGAAGCTTTCTTT,CASSLELRNTEAFF
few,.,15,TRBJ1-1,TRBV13,TGTGCCAGCAGCTCCCCAGTGACAGTGAACACTGAAGCTTTCTTT,CASSSPVTVNTEAFF
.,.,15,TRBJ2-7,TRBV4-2,TGTGCCAGCAGCTCGCGGAACCGGGAAAACCGGGAGCAGTACTTC,CASSSRNRENREQYF
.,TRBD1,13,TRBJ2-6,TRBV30,TGTGCCTACGGGACAGCTGGGGCCAACGTCCTGACTTTC,CAYGTAGANVLTF
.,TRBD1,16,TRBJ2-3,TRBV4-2,TGTGCCAGCAGCTTAGACAGGGGGCGCGTGTCTGATACGCAGTATTTT,CASSLDRGRVSDTQYF
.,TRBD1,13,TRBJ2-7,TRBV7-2,TGTGCCAGCAGCAAACAGGGGGCCTACGAGCAGTACTTC,CASSKQGAYEQYF